Reported below is one T cell receptor beta chain. No antigen is known for it. Germline values: CDR1 LGHNA, CDR2 YNFKEQ. CDR3 length: 14 residues. The V gene lost 4 bases and the J gene lost 4 bases, with 13 bases spanning the gap. Both 60 Vbeta primers and 13 Jbeta primers went into the PCR. Clones were read by immunoSEQ multiplex PCR, and TCRdb kept only the in-frame ones, dropping some. The repertoire holds about 160,000 clones, around 85% seen once, with under 1.5% in the top ten. Nominal health characterized the donors when sampled, though unrecorded immune exposures were likely. The sample is drawn from a study of cytomegalovirus exposure and HLA in healthy donors. Findings of the study overall: Using a false discovery rate of 0.05, a later analysis showed that some 16,000 TCR beta sequences were associated with HLA alleles.

The source of this sequence is a man aged 45-65 years in good health and CMV-seropositive. The specimen sequenced was PBMCs. This chain connects TRBV4-2 to TRBJ1-1, with D possibly being TRBD1 (6 bases). The CDR3 DNA follows: TGTGCCAGCAGCCCCCGAGTAGGGGGCACTGAAGCTTTCTTT. This gives the protein CASSPRVGGTEAFF.